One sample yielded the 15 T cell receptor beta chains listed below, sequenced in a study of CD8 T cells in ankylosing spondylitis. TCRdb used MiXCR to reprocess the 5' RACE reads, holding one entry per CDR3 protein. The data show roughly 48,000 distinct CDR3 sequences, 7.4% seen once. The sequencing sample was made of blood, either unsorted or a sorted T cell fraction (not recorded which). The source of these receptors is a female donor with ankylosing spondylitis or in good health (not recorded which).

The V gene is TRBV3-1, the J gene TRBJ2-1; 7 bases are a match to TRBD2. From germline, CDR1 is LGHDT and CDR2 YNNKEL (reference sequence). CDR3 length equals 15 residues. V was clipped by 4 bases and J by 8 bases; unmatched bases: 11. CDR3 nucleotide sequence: TGTGCCAGCAGCCGGCGAGGACTAGTCGGGGATGAGCAGTTCTTC. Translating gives CASSRRGLVGDEQFF.

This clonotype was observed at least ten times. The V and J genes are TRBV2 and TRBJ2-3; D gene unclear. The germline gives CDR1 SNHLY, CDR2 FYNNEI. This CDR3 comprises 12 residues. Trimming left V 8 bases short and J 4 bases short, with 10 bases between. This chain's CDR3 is CASLGSADTQYF. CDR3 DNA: TGTGCCAGCCTTGGCAGCGCAGATACGCAGTATTTT.

The CDR3 protein is CSVEDPRGPYTEAFF. The CDR3 nucleotides read TGCAGCGTTGAAGATCCCAGGGGGCCGTACACTGAAGCTTTCTTT. The chain employs TRBV29-1 and TRBJ1-1; 8 bases align to TRBD1. CDR1 is SQVTM and CDR2 is ANQGSEA in the germline V gene. The V and J ends lost 0 bases and 3 bases, in that order; junction bases with no gene match: 6. The CDR3 runs to 15 residues.

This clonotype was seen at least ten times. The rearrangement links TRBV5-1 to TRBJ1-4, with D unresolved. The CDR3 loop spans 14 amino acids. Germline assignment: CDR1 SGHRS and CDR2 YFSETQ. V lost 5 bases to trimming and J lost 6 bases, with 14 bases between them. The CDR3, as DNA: TGCGCCAGCAGAGAAGGAAGAATGGATGAAAAACTGTTTTTT. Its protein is CASREGRMDEKLFF.

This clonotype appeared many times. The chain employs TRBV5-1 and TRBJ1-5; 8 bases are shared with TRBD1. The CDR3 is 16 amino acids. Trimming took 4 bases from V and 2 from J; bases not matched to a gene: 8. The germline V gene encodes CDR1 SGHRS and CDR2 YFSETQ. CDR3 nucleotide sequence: TGCGCCAGCAGCCCCGGAGCAGGGGGCGGCAATCAGCCCCAGCATTTT. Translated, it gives CASSPGAGGGNQPQHF.

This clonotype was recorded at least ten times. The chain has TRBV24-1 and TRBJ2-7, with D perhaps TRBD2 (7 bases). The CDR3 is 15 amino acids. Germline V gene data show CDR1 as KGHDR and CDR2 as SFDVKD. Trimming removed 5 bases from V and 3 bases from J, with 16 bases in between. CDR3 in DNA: TGTGCCACCAGTGTTTGGGGGCGCGGGGGCTACGAGCAGTACGTC. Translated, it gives CATSVWGRGGYEQYV.

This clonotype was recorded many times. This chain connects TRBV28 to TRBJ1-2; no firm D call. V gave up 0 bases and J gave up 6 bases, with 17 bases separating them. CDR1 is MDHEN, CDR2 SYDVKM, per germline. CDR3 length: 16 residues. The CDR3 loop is CASSLWQDLGVDGYTF. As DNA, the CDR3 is TGTGCCAGCAGTTTATGGCAGGATTTGGGAGTCGATGGCTACACCTTC.

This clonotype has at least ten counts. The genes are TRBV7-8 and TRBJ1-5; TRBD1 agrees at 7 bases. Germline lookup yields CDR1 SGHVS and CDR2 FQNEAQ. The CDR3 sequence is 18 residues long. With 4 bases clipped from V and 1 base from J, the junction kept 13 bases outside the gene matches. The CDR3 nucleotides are TGTGCCAGCAGCTCCCAACCGTCGACAGGGTGGAGCAATCAGCCCCAGCATTTT. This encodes CASSSQPSTGWSNQPQHF.

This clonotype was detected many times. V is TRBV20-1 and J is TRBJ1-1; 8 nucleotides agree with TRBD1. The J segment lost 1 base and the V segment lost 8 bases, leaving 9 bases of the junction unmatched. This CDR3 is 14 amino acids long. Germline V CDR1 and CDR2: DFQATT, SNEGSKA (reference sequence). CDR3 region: CSPVPGTGNTEAFF. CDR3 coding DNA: TGCAGTCCGGTTCCGGGGACAGGGAACACTGAAGCTTTCTTT.

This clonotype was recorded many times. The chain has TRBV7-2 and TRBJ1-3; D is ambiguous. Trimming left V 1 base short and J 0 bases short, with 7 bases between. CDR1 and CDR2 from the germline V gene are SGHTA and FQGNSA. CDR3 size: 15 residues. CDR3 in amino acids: CASSLGGFSGNTIYF. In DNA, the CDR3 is TGTGCCAGCAGCTTAGGAGGCTTCTCTGGAAACACCATATATTTT. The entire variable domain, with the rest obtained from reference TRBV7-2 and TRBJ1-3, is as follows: GAGVSQSPSNKVTEKGKDVELRCDPISGHTALYWYRQSLGQGLEFLIYFQGNSAPDKSGLPSDRFSAERTGGSVSTLTIQRTQQEDSAVYLCASSLGGFSGNTIYFGEGSWLTVV.

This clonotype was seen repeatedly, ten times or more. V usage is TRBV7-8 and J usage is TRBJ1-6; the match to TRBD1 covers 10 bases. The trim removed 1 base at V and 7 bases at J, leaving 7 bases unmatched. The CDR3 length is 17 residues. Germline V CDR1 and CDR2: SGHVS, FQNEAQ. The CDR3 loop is CASSLERDRGWNSPLHF. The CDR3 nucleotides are TGTGCCAGCAGCTTAGAAAGGGACAGGGGTTGGAATTCACCCCTCCACTTT.

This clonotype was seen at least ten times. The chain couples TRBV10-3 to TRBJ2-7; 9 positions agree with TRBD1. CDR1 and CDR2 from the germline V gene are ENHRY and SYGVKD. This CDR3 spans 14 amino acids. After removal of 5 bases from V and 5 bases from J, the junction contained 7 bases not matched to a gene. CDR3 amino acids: CAISTFDRGNEQYF. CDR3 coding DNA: TGTGCCATCAGTACTTTCGACAGGGGGAACGAGCAGTACTTC.

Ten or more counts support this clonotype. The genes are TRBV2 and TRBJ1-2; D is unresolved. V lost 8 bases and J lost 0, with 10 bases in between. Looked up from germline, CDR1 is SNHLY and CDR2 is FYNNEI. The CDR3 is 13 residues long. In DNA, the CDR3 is TGTGCCAGCCGGCAGGCTTCTAACTATGGCTACACCTTC. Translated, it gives CASRQASNYGYTF.

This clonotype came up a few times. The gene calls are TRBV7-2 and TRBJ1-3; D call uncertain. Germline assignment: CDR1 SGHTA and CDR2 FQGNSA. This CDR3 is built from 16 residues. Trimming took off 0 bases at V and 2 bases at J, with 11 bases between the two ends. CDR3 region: CASSLALARPGNTIYF. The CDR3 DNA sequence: TGTGCCAGCAGCTTAGCACTGGCCAGGCCTGGAAACACCATATATTTT.

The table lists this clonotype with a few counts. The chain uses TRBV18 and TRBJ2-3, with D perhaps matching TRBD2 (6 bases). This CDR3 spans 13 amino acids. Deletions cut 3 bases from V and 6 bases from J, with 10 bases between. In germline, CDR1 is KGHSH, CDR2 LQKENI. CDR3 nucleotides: TGTGCCAGCTCACCGGCGGGGTCCGATACGCAGTATTTT. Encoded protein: CASSPAGSDTQYF.